Listed below are T cell receptor beta chains from one sample, sequenced in a study of OX40 agonist ivuxolimab in advanced cancers. Some clones are missing from TCRdb's copy, which holds only in-frame ones; the method was immunoSEQ multiplex PCR. The sample yields roughly 17,000 clones, 75% to 90% seen once. Sequenced here: CD4+ or CD8+ T cells sorted from blood, sampled in a trial of the OX40 agonist ivuxolimab. These receptors were taken from an adult with an advanced solid tumor such as melanoma, head and neck, liver or kidney cancer. Each CDR3 is given with its conserved first and last residue. The order of the fields is CDR3 protein, CDR3 DNA, clone size, J gene, V gene, D gene. D genes are given only for firm matches. Rows give clone size only sometimes, using once, few, many, or a class for an expanded clone.

CDR3aa: CASSLRGRGTEAFF; CDR3nt: TGTGCCAGCAGCTTAAGAGGGAGGGGGACTGAAGCTTTCTTT; abundance: NA; j_gene: TRBJ1-1; v_gene: TRBV11-2; d_gene: NA
CDR3aa: CAWDPGTGGSGELFF; CDR3nt: TGTGCCTGGGACCCGGGGACAGGGGGATCCGGGGAGCTGTTTTTT; abundance: NA; j_gene: TRBJ2-2; v_gene: TRBV30; d_gene: TRBD1
CDR3aa: CASSLDGLDTQYF; CDR3nt: TGTGCCAGCAGCTTAGACGGGTTAGATACGCAGTATTTT; abundance: NA; j_gene: TRBJ2-3; v_gene: TRBV7-8; d_gene: NA
CDR3aa: CASSRDGTGDNEKLFF; CDR3nt: TGTGCCAGCAGCCGAGACGGGACAGGAGATAATGAAAAACTGTTTTTT; abundance: NA; j_gene: TRBJ1-4; v_gene: TRBV4-2; d_gene: TRBD1
CDR3aa: CSVEALLGVNTEAFF; CDR3nt: TGCAGCGTTGAAGCTCTGTTGGGAGTTAACACTGAAGCTTTCTTT; abundance: once; j_gene: TRBJ1-1; v_gene: TRBV29-1; d_gene: NA
CDR3aa: CSVAGDRNIQYF; CDR3nt: TGCAGCGTTGCAGGGGATAGGAACATTCAGTACTTC; abundance: NA; j_gene: TRBJ2-4; v_gene: TRBV29-1; d_gene: NA
CDR3aa: CASSVQSSNYGYTF; CDR3nt: TGTGCCAGCAGCGTCCAGTCGTCTAACTATGGCTACACCTTC; abundance: NA; j_gene: TRBJ1-2; v_gene: TRBV9; d_gene: NA
CDR3aa: CVSSVRDPGLGELFF; CDR3nt: TGTGTCAGCAGTGTCCGGGACCCGGGTCTCGGGGAGCTGTTTTTT; abundance: NA; j_gene: TRBJ2-2; v_gene: TRBV2; d_gene: NA
CDR3aa: CASSVGGQGRSGANVLTF; CDR3nt: TGTGCCAGCAGCGTAGGTGGACAGGGGAGATCTGGGGCCAACGTCCTGACTTTC; abundance: NA; j_gene: TRBJ2-6; v_gene: TRBV9; d_gene: TRBD1
CDR3aa: CASRDRGSTEAFF; CDR3nt: TGTGCCAGTAGAGACAGGGGCAGCACTGAAGCTTTCTTT; abundance: NA; j_gene: TRBJ1-1; v_gene: TRBV19; d_gene: TRBD1
CDR3aa: CASRGTVSNQPQHF; CDR3nt: TGTGCCAGCAGGGGGACAGTTAGCAATCAGCCCCAGCATTTT; abundance: once; j_gene: TRBJ1-5; v_gene: TRBV28; d_gene: TRBD1
CDR3aa: CASSPGPHQETQYF; CDR3nt: TGTGCCAGCAGCCCCGGACCACACCAAGAGACCCAGTACTTC; abundance: NA; j_gene: TRBJ2-5; v_gene: TRBV11-3; d_gene: NA
CDR3aa: CAISESWQGSDEQYF; CDR3nt: TGTGCCATCAGTGAGTCCTGGCAGGGGAGCGACGAGCAGTACTTC; abundance: NA; j_gene: TRBJ2-7; v_gene: TRBV10-3; d_gene: NA
CDR3aa: CASRSGTEETQYF; CDR3nt: TGCGCCAGCAGGTCCGGGACAGAAGAGACCCAGTACTTC; abundance: NA; j_gene: TRBJ2-5; v_gene: TRBV5-1; d_gene: TRBD1
CDR3aa: CASSLNLPGRGNYGYTF; CDR3nt: TGTGCCAGCAGTTTAAACCTTCCGGGACGGGGGAACTATGGCTACACCTTC; abundance: few; j_gene: TRBJ1-2; v_gene: TRBV27; d_gene: NA
CDR3aa: CASSTQTGQREKLFF; CDR3nt: TGTGCCAGTAGTACCCAGACAGGCCAACGCGAAAAACTGTTTTTT; abundance: NA; j_gene: TRBJ1-4; v_gene: TRBV19; d_gene: NA
CDR3aa: CASSGGGGTEAFF; CDR3nt: TGTGCCAGTAGTGGGGGAGGCGGCACTGAAGCTTTCTTT; abundance: NA; j_gene: TRBJ1-1; v_gene: TRBV19; d_gene: NA
CDR3aa: CAWSSRGAYEQYF; CDR3nt: TGTGCCTGGAGTTCCAGGGGGGCATACGAGCAGTACTTC; abundance: NA; j_gene: TRBJ2-7; v_gene: TRBV30; d_gene: NA
CDR3aa: CASSEARLAGVGEQFF; CDR3nt: TGTGCCAGCAGTGAAGCACGACTAGCGGGAGTCGGTGAGCAGTTCTTC; abundance: NA; j_gene: TRBJ2-1; v_gene: TRBV2; d_gene: TRBD2
CDR3aa: CAISQGRANEKLFF; CDR3nt: TGTGCCATCAGCCAGGGGAGGGCTAATGAAAAACTGTTTTTT; abundance: once; j_gene: TRBJ1-4; v_gene: TRBV10-3; d_gene: NA
CDR3aa: CASSMGLGSERNTEAFF; CDR3nt: TGTGCCAGTAGTATGGGGTTAGGCAGTGAACGAAACACTGAAGCTTTCTTT; abundance: few; j_gene: TRBJ1-1; v_gene: TRBV19; d_gene: NA
CDR3aa: CASSLGPVETQYF; CDR3nt: TGTGCCAGCAGCTTAGGGCCCGTGGAGACCCAGTACTTC; abundance: NA; j_gene: TRBJ2-5; v_gene: TRBV11-3; d_gene: NA
CDR3aa: CASSGGRAGANEQFF; CDR3nt: TGTGCCAGCAGTGGGGGAAGGGCGGGAGCCAATGAGCAGTTCTTC; abundance: NA; j_gene: TRBJ2-1; v_gene: TRBV6-1; d_gene: TRBD2
CDR3aa: CASSLPGQGLEKLFF; CDR3nt: TGCGCCAGCAGCCTACCGGGACAGGGGCTTGAAAAACTGTTTTTT; abundance: NA; j_gene: TRBJ1-4; v_gene: TRBV4-1; d_gene: TRBD1
CDR3aa: CASSHAGGSGELFF; CDR3nt: TGTGCCAGTAGTCACGCAGGGGGCTCGGGGGAGCTGTTTTTT; abundance: NA; j_gene: TRBJ2-2; v_gene: TRBV19; d_gene: TRBD1
CDR3aa: CASSPSGLRIGTDTQYF; CDR3nt: TGTGCCAGCTCACCCTCGGGACTCCGAATTGGCACAGATACGCAGTATTTT; abundance: NA; j_gene: TRBJ2-3; v_gene: TRBV18; d_gene: NA
CDR3aa: CASSLETRGAGRKYF; CDR3nt: TGTGCCAGCAGCTTAGAAACCAGGGGTGCGGGCAGAAAGTACTTC; abundance: once; j_gene: TRBJ2-7; v_gene: TRBV7-9; d_gene: NA
CDR3aa: CASRFGGWNTEAFF; CDR3nt: TGTGCCAGCAGGTTCGGGGGCTGGAACACTGAAGCTTTCTTT; abundance: NA; j_gene: TRBJ1-1; v_gene: TRBV21-1; d_gene: NA
CDR3aa: CASSSGAGNTGELFF; CDR3nt: TGTGCCAGCAGCTCAGGGGCGGGGAACACCGGGGAGCTGTTTTTT; abundance: once; j_gene: TRBJ2-2; v_gene: TRBV7-3; d_gene: NA
CDR3aa: CASSLPISSYNSPLHF; CDR3nt: TGTGCCAGCAGTTTACCCATTAGCTCCTATAATTCACCCCTCCACTTT; abundance: once; j_gene: TRBJ1-6; v_gene: TRBV28; d_gene: NA
CDR3aa: CASSLESHEQYF; CDR3nt: TGCGCCAGCAGCTTGGAGTCCCACGAGCAGTACTTC; abundance: NA; j_gene: TRBJ2-7; v_gene: TRBV5-1; d_gene: NA
CDR3aa: CASSARTSGLQEIQYF; CDR3nt: TGTGCCAGCAGTGCCCGGACTAGCGGGTTACAAGAGATCCAGTACTTC; abundance: NA; j_gene: TRBJ2-5; v_gene: TRBV28; d_gene: TRBD2
CDR3aa: CASSDRAAGEAFF; CDR3nt: TGTGCCAGTAGTGACCGGGCCGCGGGGGAAGCTTTCTTT; abundance: NA; j_gene: TRBJ1-1; v_gene: TRBV19; d_gene: NA
CDR3aa: CASSLTGGWGYTF; CDR3nt: TGTGCCAGCAGTTTAACAGGGGGGTGGGGCTACACCTTC; abundance: NA; j_gene: TRBJ1-2; v_gene: TRBV28; d_gene: TRBD1
CDR3aa: CASSLGEYEQYF; CDR3nt: TGCGCCAGCAGCTTAGGGGAGTACGAGCAGTACTTC; abundance: NA; j_gene: TRBJ2-7; v_gene: TRBV5-1; d_gene: NA
CDR3aa: CASSFASGANVLTF; CDR3nt: TGTGCCAGCAGCTTCGCGTCTGGGGCCAACGTCCTGACTTTC; abundance: NA; j_gene: TRBJ2-6; v_gene: TRBV5-6; d_gene: NA
CDR3aa: CASSKGGALSYEQYF; CDR3nt: TGTGCCAGCAGCAAAGGGGGCGCTCTTTCCTACGAGCAGTACTTC; abundance: NA; j_gene: TRBJ2-7; v_gene: TRBV7-2; d_gene: TRBD1
CDR3aa: CASSATYNEQFF; CDR3nt: TGTGCCAGCAGCGCGACGTACAATGAGCAGTTCTTC; abundance: NA; j_gene: TRBJ2-1; v_gene: TRBV7-2; d_gene: NA
CDR3aa: CASSVVEVGELFF; CDR3nt: TGTGCCAGCAGCGTAGTGGAGGTTGGGGAGCTGTTTTTT; abundance: NA; j_gene: TRBJ2-2; v_gene: TRBV9; d_gene: NA
CDR3aa: CASSPPRAGVGTDTQYF; CDR3nt: TGTGCCAGCAGTCCCCCTCGGGCGGGAGTGGGCACAGATACGCAGTATTTT; abundance: NA; j_gene: TRBJ2-3; v_gene: TRBV5-6; d_gene: TRBD2
CDR3aa: CAWSLSGNEQFF; CDR3nt: TGTGCCTGGAGTTTATCCGGCAATGAGCAGTTCTTC; abundance: NA; j_gene: TRBJ2-1; v_gene: TRBV30; d_gene: NA
CDR3aa: CSVDAGSHEQYF; CDR3nt: TGCAGCGTTGATGCAGGTTCGCACGAGCAGTACTTC; abundance: NA; j_gene: TRBJ2-7; v_gene: TRBV29-1; d_gene: NA
CDR3aa: CASSPGLAGGPHEQYF; CDR3nt: TGTGCCAGCAGTCCGGGACTAGCGGGAGGGCCCCACGAGCAGTACTTC; abundance: NA; j_gene: TRBJ2-7; v_gene: TRBV27; d_gene: TRBD2
CDR3aa: CASSPGQTMGEQFF; CDR3nt: TGTGCCAGCAGTCCGGGACAGACCATGGGTGAGCAGTTCTTC; abundance: NA; j_gene: TRBJ2-1; v_gene: TRBV6-6; d_gene: TRBD1
CDR3aa: CASSPNPGVGTQYF; CDR3nt: TGTGCCAGCAGTCCCAATCCCGGGGTGGGTACGCAGTATTTT; abundance: NA; j_gene: TRBJ2-3; v_gene: TRBV28; d_gene: NA